Below are 27 T cell receptor beta chains sequenced from a single sample in a study of vaccination effects on CD4 cells after COVID-19. Before sequencing took place, the ViraFEST assay used viral peptide pools to expand antigen-specific CD4+ T cells. Subsequent to about 10 days of culture, CD4+ T cells were isolated. Every participant took two doses of the BNT162b2 or mRNA-1273 vaccine. These receptors have no identified antigens. TCRdb's copy holds only in-frame clones and misses some; the assay was immunoSEQ multiplex PCR. The table records about 59,000 clones, 60% to 80% of them present only once. The source was CD4+ T cells from PBMCs cultured with HCoV-OC43 spike peptides, collected after COVID-19 vaccination. Subset: HCoV-OC43 spike overlapping peptide pool stimulation. These receptors were obtained from a human donor who received a COVID-19 vaccine.

This clone was recorded once. The rearrangement links TRBV3-1 (or the pseudogene TRBV3-2) to TRBJ2-5, with D perhaps TRBD2 (6 bases). The CDR3 runs 16 residues. Deletions cut 3 bases from V and 5 bases from J, with 19 bases between. CDR1 is LGHDT and CDR2 is YNNKEL in the germline V gene (reference sequence). CDR3 region: CASSHRRGLLGETQYF. The CDR3 DNA follows: TGTGCCAGCAGCCACAGACGGGGACTCCTGGGGGAGACCCAGTACTTC.

The CDR3 region has the DNA TGTGCCACCTCAAGGGTATTGGGATCCTACGAGCAGTACGTC. Protein product: CATSRVLGSYEQYV. The rearrangement uses TRBV6-5 and TRBJ2-7; D gene unclear. Per germline, CDR1 MNHEY and CDR2 SVGAGI. This CDR3 contains 14 residues. V was trimmed by 10 bases and J by 1 base, leaving 17 bases between them.

This rearrangement joins TRBV5-1 to TRBJ2-7, with D possibly being TRBD1 (5 bases). Germline V gives CDR1 SGHRS, CDR2 YFSETQ. CDR3 length: 14 residues. V gave up 1 base and J gave up 7 bases, with 15 bases separating them. CDR3 bases: TGCGCCAGCAGCTTGCTCGGACAAGCTGAAGAGCAGTACGTC. Its translation is CASSLLGQAEEQYV.

The chain combines TRBV7-3 with TRBJ2-2, with D possibly matching TRBD1 (6 bases). V dropped 5 bases and J dropped 1 base, with 14 bases sitting between them. CDR3 length: 16 amino acids. Germline V CDR1 and CDR2: SGHTA, FQGTGA. The CDR3 is CASSARGTQNTGELFF. The DNA of the CDR3 is TGTGCCAGCAGCGCGCGTGGGACACAGAACACCGGGGAGCTGTTTTTT. Complete variable domain (other parts from reference TRBV7-3 and TRBJ2-2): GAGVSQTPSNKVTEKGKYVELRCDPISGHTALYWYRQSLGQGPEFLIYFQGTGAADDSGLPNDRFFAVRPEGSVSTLKIQRTERGDSAVYLCASSARGTQNTGELFFGEGSRLTVL.

This chain joins TRBV21-1 and TRBJ1-1; the table's D gene call, TRBD1, was not cross checked with the DNA. TRBV21-1 counts as a pseudogene. The CDR3 runs 14 residues. This CDR3 is CANDQTGGVTEAFF. The CDR3 coding sequence is TGTGCCAACGACCAGACAGGGGGCGTCACTGAAGCTTTCTTT.

The count of this clone is one. The chain recombines TRBV24-1 with TRBJ2-5; possibly TRBD1 for D (6 bases). V was cut by 4 bases and J by 2 bases, with 10 bases left in between. The V gene's germline CDR1 is KGHDR and CDR2 SFDVKD. CDR3 length: 14 amino acids. CDR3 region: CATSDSGQQETQYF. CDR3 DNA: TGTGCCACCAGTGACTCTGGACAGCAAGAGACCCAGTACTTC.

This CDR3 reads CASSPKTRDRVVEQYV. CDR3 bases: TGTGCCAGCAGCCCCAAAACCCGGGACAGGGTAGTCGAGCAGTACGTC. The chain couples TRBV21-1 to TRBJ2-7; the DNA was not compared with TRBD1, the D call given in the table. TRBV21-1 is assigned pseudogene status. The CDR3 length is 16 residues.

This clone was recorded a few times. J is TRBJ1-4 and V is TRBV24-1, with 8 bases aligning to TRBD1. This CDR3 comprises 15 residues. Germline V CDR1 and CDR2: KGHDR, SFDVKD. V was pared by 2 bases and J by 4 bases, with 2 bases of the junction left unmatched. The chain's CDR3 is CATSDSDRDNEKLFF. The CDR3 nucleotides read TGTGCCACCAGTGATTCGGACAGGGATAATGAAAAACTGTTTTTT.

The chain uses TRBV24-1 and TRBJ2-5; D possibly corresponds to TRBD1 (5 bases). Looked up from germline, CDR1 is KGHDR and CDR2 is SFDVKD. The V gene lost 6 bases and the J gene lost 0 bases, with 7 bases spanning the gap. The CDR3 contains 13 residues. The DNA for the CDR3 is TGTGCCACCAGTCTGACAGACCAAGAGACCCAGTACTTC. It encodes CATSLTDQETQYF.

This clone came up a few times. The chain links TRBV18 to TRBJ1-3; tentative D call: TRBD1 (5 bases). Germline assignment: CDR1 KGHSH and CDR2 LQKENI. The CDR3 contains 15 residues. Between the trimmed V and J ends, which lost 1 base and 6 bases, there was a span of 13 bases. The CDR3 loop reads CASSPLRSGENTIYF. The CDR3 nucleotides read TGTGCCAGCTCACCACTTCGGTCGGGGGAAAACACCATATATTTT. Combining the CDR3 with reference TRBV18 and TRBJ1-3 gives the whole variable domain NAGVMQNPRHLVRRRGQEARLRCSPMKGHSHVYWYRQLPEEGLKFMVYLQKENIIDESGMPKERFSAEFPKEGPSILRIQQVVRGDSAAYFCASSPLRSGENTIYFGEGSWLTVV.

The genes are TRBV7-2 and TRBJ2-3; D remains ambiguous. Germline CDR1 is SGHTA and CDR2 is FQGNSA. V lost 3 bases and J lost 3, with 7 bases in between. The CDR3 length is 13 residues. The CDR3: CASSFDITDTQYF. In nucleotides, the CDR3 is TGTGCCAGCAGCTTCGATATAACAGATACGCAGTATTTT. Complete variable domain (other parts from reference TRBV7-2 and TRBJ2-3): GAGVSQSPSNKVTEKGKDVELRCDPISGHTALYWYRQSLGQGLEFLIYFQGNSAPDKSGLPSDRFSAERTGGSVSTLTIQRTQQEDSAVYLCASSFDITDTQYFGPGTRLTVL.

This clone occurred a few times. The chain carries TRBV7-2 and TRBJ2-3, with 14 nucleotides matching TRBD2. CDR3 length: 16 amino acids. The ends lost 5 bases at V and 5 bases at J; junction bases unmatched: 6. CDR1 and CDR2 from the germline V gene are SGHTA and FQGNSA. CDR3 loop: CASSARLAGGQDTQYF. The CDR3 DNA reads as TGTGCCAGCAGCGCAAGACTAGCGGGGGGGCAAGATACGCAGTATTTT.

J is TRBJ2-1 and V is TRBV24-1, with a weak D call TRBD1 (6 bases). CDR1 and CDR2 from the germline V gene are KGHDR and SFDVKD. V shed 3 bases and J shed 7 bases, with 15 bases lying between them. This CDR3 is built from 15 residues. In DNA, the CDR3 is TGTGCCACCAGTGATCCCCCGGGCAGGGGAAATGAGCAGTTCTTC. It codes for CATSDPPGRGNEQFF.

This chain links TRBV7-2 with TRBJ1-1, with D perhaps matching TRBD1 (6 bases). Germline assignment: CDR1 SGHTA and CDR2 FQGNSA. The CDR3 contains 14 residues. V lost 6 bases and J 5 bases, leaving 16 bases between the germline ends. CDR3 in amino acids: CASSSQGQLTEAFF. The CDR3 DNA follows: TGTGCCAGCAGTTCGCAGGGGCAGTTGACTGAAGCTTTCTTT.

The chain couples TRBV5-1 to TRBJ2-3; the match to TRBD2 covers 14 bases. The V gene end was trimmed by 4 bases and the J gene end by 2 bases; junction bases not matched to a gene: 3. This CDR3 is built from 16 residues. Germline V gene lookup returns CDR1 SGHRS and CDR2 YFSETQ. The chain's CDR3 is CASSRTSGGPTDTQYF. As DNA, the CDR3 is TGCGCCAGCAGCAGGACTAGCGGGGGGCCCACAGATACGCAGTATTTT.

This clone was observed a single time. The V gene is TRBV4-2, the J gene TRBJ2-3; 11 bases line up with TRBD2. CDR1 and CDR2 from the germline V gene are LGHNA and YNFKEQ. This CDR3 spans 17 amino acids. The V gene end was trimmed by 0 bases and the J gene end by 5 bases; junction bases not matched to a gene: 7. CDR3 in amino acids: CASSQDGSGGGGDTQYF. As DNA, the CDR3 is TGTGCCAGCAGCCAAGATGGTAGCGGGGGGGGTGGAGATACGCAGTATTTT.

Only a few counts were recorded for this clone. This chain links TRBV5-6 with TRBJ1-6; D unresolved. The germline CDR1 and CDR2 sequences are SGHDT and YYEEEE. The V end was cut by 4 bases, the J end by 6 bases, with 8 bases between. CDR3 length: 13 residues. CDR3 sequence (DNA): TGTGCCAGCAGCGCTCAGATTAATTCACCCCTCCACTTT. Amino acid sequence: CASSAQINSPLHF. Together with reference TRBV5-6 and TRBJ1-6, the CDR3 gives the full variable domain: DAGVTQSPTHLIKTRGQQVTLRCSPKSGHDTVSWYQQALGQGPQFIFQYYEEEERQRGNFPDRFSGHQFPNYSSELNVNALLLGDSALYLCASSAQINSPLHFGNGTRLTVT.

The chain couples TRBV14 to TRBJ1-3; D not certain. In germline, CDR1 is SGHDN, CDR2 FVKESK. The CDR3 sequence is 15 residues long. Trimming removed 4 bases at V and 0 bases at J, with 10 bases between. The chain's CDR3 is CASSPQPSSGNTIYF. CDR3 nucleotides: TGTGCCAGCAGCCCACAGCCTTCCTCTGGAAACACCATATATTTT.

The V and J genes are TRBV5-1 and TRBJ2-7, with unresolved D. CDR1 and CDR2 from the germline V gene are SGHRS and YFSETQ. The V end lost 4 bases, the J end lost 1 base, and 9 bases lay between the germline ends. This CDR3 comprises 13 residues. CDR3 in DNA: TGCGCCAGCAGCGCGGACGGATCCTACGAGCAGTACGTC. Translated: CASSADGSYEQYV.

This chain connects TRBV12-5 to TRBJ2-1; 7 nucleotides match TRBD1. CDR1 and CDR2 (germline): LGHNT, FRNRAP. V lost 2 bases, J lost 4 bases, and 8 bases stayed unmatched. This CDR3 is built from 16 residues. CDR3 nucleotides: TGTGCTAGTGGTTTGATTGTCGGGACAGTTTACAATGAGCAGTTCTTC. As protein: CASGLIVGTVYNEQFF. The full variable domain, its missing parts supplied by reference TRBV12-5 and TRBJ2-1, is DARVTQTPRHKVTEMGQEVTMRCQPILGHNTVFWYRQTMMQGLELLAYFRNRAPLDDSGMPKDRFSAEMPDATLATLKIQPSEPRDSAVYFCASGLIVGTVYNEQFFGPGTRLTVL.

This chain links TRBV3-1 (or the pseudogene TRBV3-2) with TRBJ1-2; tentative D call: TRBD1 (5 bases). The CDR3 sequence is 14 residues long. Between the trimmed V and J ends, which lost 3 bases and 6 bases, there was a span of 14 bases. Per the germline V gene, CDR1 is LGHDT and CDR2 is YNNKEL (reference sequence). The CDR3 loop is CASSHLRGSDGYTF. CDR3 sequence (DNA): TGTGCCAGCAGCCACTTAAGGGGCTCGGATGGCTACACCTTC.

This chain joins TRBV18 and TRBJ1-4; 7 bases align to TRBD1. After removal of 5 bases from V and 12 bases from J, the junction contained 6 bases not matched to a gene. Looked up from germline, CDR1 is KGHSH and CDR2 is LQKENI. The CDR3 extends over 12 amino acids. The CDR3 spells CASSSDRAQLFF. DNA for the CDR3: TGTGCCAGCTCAAGTGACAGGGCCCAACTGTTTTTT. The full variable domain, in which reference TRBV18 and TRBJ1-4 provide the parts outside the CDR3, is NAGVMQNPRHLVRRRGQEARLRCSPMKGHSHVYWYRQLPEEGLKFMVYLQKENIIDESGMPKERFSAEFPKEGPSILRIQQVVRGDSAAYFCASSSDRAQLFFGSGTQLSVL.

V usage is TRBV7-3 and J usage is TRBJ2-1; 14 positions match TRBD2. Germline CDR1 SGHTA, CDR2 FQGTGA. J lost 2 bases, V lost 4 bases, and 1 base had no gene match. This CDR3 has 16 residues. Written as DNA, the CDR3 is TGTGCCAGCAGCTGGACTAGCGGGGGGACCTACAATGAGCAGTTCTTC. Translating it yields CASSWTSGGTYNEQFF.

This chain uses TRBV30 with TRBJ1-3, with D possibly TRBD1 on 5 matching bases. CDR1 and CDR2 from the germline V gene are GTSNPN and SVGIG (reference sequence). Trimming pared 8 bases from V and 8 bases from J, leaving 19 bases between. The CDR3 totals 13 residues. Here the CDR3 reads CALASGPGDTIYF. The DNA of the CDR3 is TGTGCCCTGGCATCCGGCCCGGGGGACACCATATATTTT.

The chain couples TRBV7-2 to TRBJ1-3; no definite D call. The CDR3 extends over 16 amino acids. The V end was cut by 0 bases, the J end by 3 bases, with 12 bases between. The germline CDR1 and CDR2 sequences are SGHTA and FQGNSA. The CDR3 reads CASSLAGRRIGNTIYF. DNA of the CDR3: TGTGCCAGCAGCTTAGCCGGCAGGCGGATTGGAAACACCATATATTTT.

Only a few counts were recorded for this clone. This chain uses TRBV5-1 with TRBJ1-2; D unclear. This CDR3 is 15 amino acids long. Germline V gene lookup returns CDR1 SGHRS and CDR2 YFSETQ. V gave up 4 bases and J gave up 0 bases, with 13 bases separating them. The CDR3 is CASSPTGPTNYGYTF. The CDR3 bases are TGCGCCAGCAGCCCAACCGGGCCTACTAACTATGGCTACACCTTC.

A few counts support this clone. This sequence joins TRBV4-1 and TRBJ2-1; 8 positions agree with TRBD1. Germline CDR1 reads MGHRA; CDR2 reads YSYEKL. The CDR3 loop spans 15 amino acids. V was pared by 4 bases and J by 5 bases, with 7 bases of the junction left unmatched. The DNA of the CDR3 is TGCGCCAGCAGCCCTGGACAGGGCTCGAACAATGAGCAGTTCTTC. Translated: CASSPGQGSNNEQFF.